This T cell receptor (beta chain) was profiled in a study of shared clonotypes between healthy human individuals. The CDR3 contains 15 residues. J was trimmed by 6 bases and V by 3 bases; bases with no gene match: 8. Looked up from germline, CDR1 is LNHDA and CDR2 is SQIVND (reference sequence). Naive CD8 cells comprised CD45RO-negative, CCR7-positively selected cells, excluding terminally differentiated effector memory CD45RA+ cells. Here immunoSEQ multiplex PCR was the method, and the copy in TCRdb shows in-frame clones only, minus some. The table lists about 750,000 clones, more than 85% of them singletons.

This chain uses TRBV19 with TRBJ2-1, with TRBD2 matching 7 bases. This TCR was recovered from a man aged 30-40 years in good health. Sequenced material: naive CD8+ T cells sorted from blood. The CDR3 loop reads CASSIGAGVGNEQFF. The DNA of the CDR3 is TGTGCCAGTAGTATCGGGGCGGGAGTCGGCAATGAGCAGTTCTTC.